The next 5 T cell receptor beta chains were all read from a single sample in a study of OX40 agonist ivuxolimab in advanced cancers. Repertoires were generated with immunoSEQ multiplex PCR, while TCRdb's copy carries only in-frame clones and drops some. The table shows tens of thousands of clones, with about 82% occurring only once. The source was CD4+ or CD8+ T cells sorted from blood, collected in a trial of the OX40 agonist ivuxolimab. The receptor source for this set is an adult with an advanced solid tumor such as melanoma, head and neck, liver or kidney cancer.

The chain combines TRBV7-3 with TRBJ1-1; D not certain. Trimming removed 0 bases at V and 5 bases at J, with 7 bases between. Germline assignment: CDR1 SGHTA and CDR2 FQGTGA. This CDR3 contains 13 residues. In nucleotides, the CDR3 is TGTGCCAGCAGCTTAACCGGGCAGACTGAAGCTTTCTTT. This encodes CASSLTGQTEAFF.

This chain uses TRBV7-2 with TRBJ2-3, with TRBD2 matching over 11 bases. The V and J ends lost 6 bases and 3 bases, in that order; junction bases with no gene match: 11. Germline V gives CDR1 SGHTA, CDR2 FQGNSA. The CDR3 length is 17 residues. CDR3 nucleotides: TGTGCCAGCAGGGCACTTAGCGGGAGGGAAGGAACAGATACGCAGTATTTT. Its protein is CASRALSGREGTDTQYF.

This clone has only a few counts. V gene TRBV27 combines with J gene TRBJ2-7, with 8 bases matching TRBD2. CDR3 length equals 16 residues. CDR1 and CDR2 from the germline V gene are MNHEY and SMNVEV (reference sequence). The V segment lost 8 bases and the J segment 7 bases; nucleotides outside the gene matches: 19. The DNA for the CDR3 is TGTGCCAGCCTTAATATCCCGGGAGGGCCTGCGGAGGAGCAGTACTTC. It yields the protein CASLNIPGGPAEEQYF.

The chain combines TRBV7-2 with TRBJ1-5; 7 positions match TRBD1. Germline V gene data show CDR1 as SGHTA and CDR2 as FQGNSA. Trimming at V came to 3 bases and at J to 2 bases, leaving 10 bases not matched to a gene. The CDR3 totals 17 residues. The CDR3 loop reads CASSLTGTGGGNQPQHF. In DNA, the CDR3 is TGTGCCAGCAGCTTGACAGGGACCGGGGGGGGCAATCAGCCCCAGCATTTT.

CDR3 sequence reads: CASSPIRGDRGYF. CDR3 DNA: TGTGCCAGCAGCCCGATTCGCGGGGACAGGGGATACTTC. This chain connects TRBV7-2 to TRBJ2-7, with TRBD1 identical over 10 bases. This CDR3 region has 13 residues. The ends lost 5 bases at V and 13 bases at J; junction bases unmatched: 11. Germline CDR1 reads SGHTA; CDR2 reads FQGNSA. The full variable domain, in which reference TRBV7-2 and TRBJ2-7 provide the parts outside the CDR3, is GAGVSQSPSNKVTEKGKDVELRCDPISGHTALYWYRQSLGQGLEFLIYFQGNSAPDKSGLPSDRFSAERTGGSVSTLTIQRTQQEDSAVYLCASSPIRGDRGYFGPGTRLTVT.